This T cell receptor beta chain was identified in a study of T cells in Graves' hyperthyroidism and ophthalmopathy. This clonotype was seen at least ten times. Extraction of PBMCs used 8 to 10 ml of fresh peripheral blood. CDR1 and CDR2 from the germline V gene are MDHEN and SYDVKM. The CDR3 is made up of 17 amino acids. V was clipped by 8 bases and J by 4 bases, with 25 bases between them. Regions amplified from RNA transcripts were the TCR beta CDR3 regions. First-round RT-PCR with HTBI primers amplified the TCR CDR3 region. A single record per CDR3 protein comes from TCRdb applying MiXCR to the multiplex PCR reads. Found here are about 600,000 distinct CDR3 sequences, 14% of them singletons; the top ten hold around 7%.

The clonotype comes from a woman between 18 and 29 years old with Graves' ophthalmopathy. V and J are TRBV28 and TRBJ2-3; D perhaps matches TRBD2 (5 bases). The specimen was blood. CDR3 in amino acids: CASLNPRGDVWADTQYF. For the CDR3, the DNA is TGTGCCAGCCTGAACCCTCGGGGAGACGTTTGGGCAGATACGCAGTATTTT.